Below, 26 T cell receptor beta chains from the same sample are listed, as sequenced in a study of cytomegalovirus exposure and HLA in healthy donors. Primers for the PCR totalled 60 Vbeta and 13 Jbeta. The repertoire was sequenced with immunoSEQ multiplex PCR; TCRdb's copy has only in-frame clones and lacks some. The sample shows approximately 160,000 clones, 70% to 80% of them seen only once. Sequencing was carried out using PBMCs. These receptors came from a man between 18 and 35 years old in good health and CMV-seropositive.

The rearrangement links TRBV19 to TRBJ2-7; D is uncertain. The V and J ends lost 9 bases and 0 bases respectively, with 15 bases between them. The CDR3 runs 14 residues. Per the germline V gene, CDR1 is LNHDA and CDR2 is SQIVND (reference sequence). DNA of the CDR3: TGTGCCAGGGTCCAGTGGTTAAGCTCCTACGAGCAGTACTTC. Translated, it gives CARVQWLSSYEQYF. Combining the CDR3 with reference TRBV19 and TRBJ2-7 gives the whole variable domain DGGITQSPKYLFRKEGQNVTLSCEQNLNHDAMYWYRQDPGQGLRLIYYSQIVNDFQKGDIAEGYSVSREKKESFPLTVTSAQKNPTAFYLCARVQWLSSYEQYFGPGTRLTVT.

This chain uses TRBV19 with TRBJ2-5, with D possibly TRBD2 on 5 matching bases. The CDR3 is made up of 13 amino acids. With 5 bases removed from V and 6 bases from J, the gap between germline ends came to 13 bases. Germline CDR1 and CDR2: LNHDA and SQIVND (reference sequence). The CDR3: CASSSGGLQTQYF. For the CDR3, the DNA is TGTGCCAGTAGTTCCGGAGGTCTACAGACCCAGTACTTC.

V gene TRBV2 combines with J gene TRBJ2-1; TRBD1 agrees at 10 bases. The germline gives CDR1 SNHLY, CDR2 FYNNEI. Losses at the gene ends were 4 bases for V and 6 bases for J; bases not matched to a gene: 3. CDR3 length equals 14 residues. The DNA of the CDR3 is TGTGCCAGCAGTGTTAGGACAGGGGGCAATGAGCAGTTCTTC. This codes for CASSVRTGGNEQFF.

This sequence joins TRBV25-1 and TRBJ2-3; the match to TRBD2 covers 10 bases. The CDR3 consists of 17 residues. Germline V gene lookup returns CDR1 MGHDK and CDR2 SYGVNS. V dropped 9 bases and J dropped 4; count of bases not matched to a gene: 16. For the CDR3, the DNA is TGTGCCAGAAATAGCGGGAGGAAGGTAATAATTTCAGATACGCAGTATTTT. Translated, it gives CARNSGRKVIISDTQYF.

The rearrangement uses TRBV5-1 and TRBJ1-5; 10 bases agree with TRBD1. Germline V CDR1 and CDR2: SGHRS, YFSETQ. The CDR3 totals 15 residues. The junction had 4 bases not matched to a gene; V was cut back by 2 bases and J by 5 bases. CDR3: CASSLSGTGDQPQHF. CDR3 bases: TGCGCCAGCAGCTTATCCGGGACAGGGGATCAGCCCCAGCATTTT.

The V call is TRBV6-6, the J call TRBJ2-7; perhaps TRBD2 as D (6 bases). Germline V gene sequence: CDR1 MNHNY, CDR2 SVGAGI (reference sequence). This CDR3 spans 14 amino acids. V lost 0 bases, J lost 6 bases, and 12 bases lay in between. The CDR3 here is CASSYSKVGGEQYF. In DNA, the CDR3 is TGTGCCAGCAGTTACTCGAAAGTGGGAGGCGAGCAGTACTTC.

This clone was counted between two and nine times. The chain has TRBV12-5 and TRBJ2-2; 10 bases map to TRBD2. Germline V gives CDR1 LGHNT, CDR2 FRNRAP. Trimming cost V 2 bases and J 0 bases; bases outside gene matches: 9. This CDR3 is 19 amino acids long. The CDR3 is CASGLWGTSVPPNTGELFF. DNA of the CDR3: TGTGCTAGTGGTTTGTGGGGGACTAGCGTTCCTCCGAACACCGGGGAGCTGTTTTTT.

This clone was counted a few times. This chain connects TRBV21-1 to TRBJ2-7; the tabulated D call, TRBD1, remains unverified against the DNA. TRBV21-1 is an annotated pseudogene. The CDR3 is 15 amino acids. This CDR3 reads CASSYRDRAGYEQYF. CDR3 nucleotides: TGTGCCAGCAGCTACCGGGACAGGGCAGGCTACGAGCAGTACTTC.

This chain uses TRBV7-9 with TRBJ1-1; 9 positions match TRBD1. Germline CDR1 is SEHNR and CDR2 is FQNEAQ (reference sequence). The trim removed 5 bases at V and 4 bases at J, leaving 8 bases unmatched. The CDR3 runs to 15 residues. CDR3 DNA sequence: TGTGCCAGCAGCCCCTCGGGACAGGGTGGCACTGAAGCTTTCTTT. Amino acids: CASSPSGQGGTEAFF.

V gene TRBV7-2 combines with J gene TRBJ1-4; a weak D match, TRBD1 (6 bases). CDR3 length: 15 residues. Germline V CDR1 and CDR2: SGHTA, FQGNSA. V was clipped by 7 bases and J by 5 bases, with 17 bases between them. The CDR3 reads CASTFGGARNEKLFF. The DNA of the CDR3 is TGTGCCAGCACTTTCGGGGGGGCGCGGAATGAAAAACTGTTTTTT.

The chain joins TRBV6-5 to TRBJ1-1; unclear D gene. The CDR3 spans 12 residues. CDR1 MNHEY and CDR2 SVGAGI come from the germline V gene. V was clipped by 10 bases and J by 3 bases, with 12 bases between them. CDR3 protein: CATLYRYTEAFF. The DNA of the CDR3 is TGTGCCACCCTTTACCGGTACACTGAAGCTTTCTTT.

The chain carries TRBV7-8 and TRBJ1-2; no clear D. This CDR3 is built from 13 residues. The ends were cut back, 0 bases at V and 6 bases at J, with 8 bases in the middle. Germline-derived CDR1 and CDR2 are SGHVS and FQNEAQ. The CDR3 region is CASSLASSNGYTF. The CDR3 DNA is TGTGCCAGCAGCTTAGCCTCGTCTAATGGCTACACCTTC.

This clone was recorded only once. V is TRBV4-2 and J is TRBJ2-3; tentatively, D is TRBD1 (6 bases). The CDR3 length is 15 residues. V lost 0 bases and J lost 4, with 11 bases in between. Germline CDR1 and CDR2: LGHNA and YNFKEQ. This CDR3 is CASSQDRGNPDTQYF. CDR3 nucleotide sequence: TGTGCCAGCAGCCAAGACAGGGGAAACCCAGATACGCAGTATTTT.

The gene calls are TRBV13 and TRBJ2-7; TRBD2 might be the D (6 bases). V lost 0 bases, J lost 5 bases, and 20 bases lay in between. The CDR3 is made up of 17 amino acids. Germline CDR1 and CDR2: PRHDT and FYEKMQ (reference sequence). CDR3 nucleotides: TGTGCCAGCAGCTTAGGCCGAAACTACGGGAGAAGGGACGAGCAGTACTTC. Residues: CASSLGRNYGRRDEQYF.

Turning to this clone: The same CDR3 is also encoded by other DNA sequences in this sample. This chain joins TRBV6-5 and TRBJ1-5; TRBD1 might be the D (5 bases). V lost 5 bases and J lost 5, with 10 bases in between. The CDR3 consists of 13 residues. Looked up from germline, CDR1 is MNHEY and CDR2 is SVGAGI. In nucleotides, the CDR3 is TGTGCCAGCAGTAGGGGTGGGGATCAGCCCCAGCATTTT. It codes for CASSRGGDQPQHF.

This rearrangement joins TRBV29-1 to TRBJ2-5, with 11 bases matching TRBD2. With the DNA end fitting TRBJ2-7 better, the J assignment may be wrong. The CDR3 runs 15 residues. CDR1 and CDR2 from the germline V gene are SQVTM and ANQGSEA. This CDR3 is CSVGDLAGGQYEQYF. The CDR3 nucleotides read TGCAGCGTTGGGGATTTAGCGGGAGGGCAATACGAGCAGTACTTC.

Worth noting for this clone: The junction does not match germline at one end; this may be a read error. The DNA of the CDR3 is TGTGCCAGCAGTTTGGGACAGGGATTCGAGCAGTACTTC. This translates into CASSLGQGFEQYF. The genes are TRBV5-6 and TRBJ2-7; 9 bases map to TRBD1. The germline V gene has CDR1 SGHDT and CDR2 YYEEEE. The CDR3 runs 13 residues.

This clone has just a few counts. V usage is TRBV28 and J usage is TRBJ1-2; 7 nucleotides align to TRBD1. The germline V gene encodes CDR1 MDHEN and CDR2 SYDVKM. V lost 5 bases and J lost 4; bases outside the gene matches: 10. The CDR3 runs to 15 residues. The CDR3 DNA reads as TGTGCCAGCAGTCCTCCGGGACAGACGCTCTATGGCTACACCTTC. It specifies CASSPPGQTLYGYTF.

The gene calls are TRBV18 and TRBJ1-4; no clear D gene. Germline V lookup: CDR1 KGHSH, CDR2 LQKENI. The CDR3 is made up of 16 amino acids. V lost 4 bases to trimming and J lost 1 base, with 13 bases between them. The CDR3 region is CASSLTTPRTNEKLFF. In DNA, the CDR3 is TGTGCCAGCTCACTGACAACTCCAAGAACTAATGAAAAACTGTTTTTT.

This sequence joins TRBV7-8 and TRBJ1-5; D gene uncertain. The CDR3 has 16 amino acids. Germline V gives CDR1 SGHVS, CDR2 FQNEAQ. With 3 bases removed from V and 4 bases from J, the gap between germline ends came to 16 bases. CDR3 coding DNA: TGTGCCAGCAGCTTCCTTGGGGAGATTCAGAATCAGCCCCAGCATTTT. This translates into CASSFLGEIQNQPQHF.

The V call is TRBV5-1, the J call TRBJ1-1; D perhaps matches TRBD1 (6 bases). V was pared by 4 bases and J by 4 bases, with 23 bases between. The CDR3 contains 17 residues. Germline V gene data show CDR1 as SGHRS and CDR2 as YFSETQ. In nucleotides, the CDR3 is TGCGCCAGCAGCCCGATTATCGGGGGGGGCGCGGGCACTGAAGCTTTCTTT. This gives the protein CASSPIIGGGAGTEAFF.

DNA of the CDR3: TGTGCCAGCAGCTTACGAGCGGGGGGCGGCAATGAGCAGTTCTTC. It translates to CASSLRAGGGNEQFF. V is TRBV7-2 and J is TRBJ2-1; 9 nucleotides agree with TRBD2. The CDR3 runs to 15 residues. In germline, CDR1 is SGHTA, CDR2 FQGNSA. The J segment lost 6 bases and the V segment lost 2 bases, leaving 5 bases of the junction unmatched. The full variable domain, rest sourced from reference TRBV7-2 and TRBJ2-1, is GAGVSQSPSNKVTEKGKDVELRCDPISGHTALYWYRQSLGQGLEFLIYFQGNSAPDKSGLPSDRFSAERTGGSVSTLTIQRTQQEDSAVYLCASSLRAGGGNEQFFGPGTRLTVL.

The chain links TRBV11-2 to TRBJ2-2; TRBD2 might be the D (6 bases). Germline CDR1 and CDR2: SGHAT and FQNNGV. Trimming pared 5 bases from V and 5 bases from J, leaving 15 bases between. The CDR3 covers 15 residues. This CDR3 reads CASSRYMGGTGELFF. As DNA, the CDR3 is TGTGCCAGCAGCAGATACATGGGAGGAACCGGGGAGCTGTTTTTT. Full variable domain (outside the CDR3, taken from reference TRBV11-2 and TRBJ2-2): EAGVAQSPRYKIIEKRQSVAFWCNPISGHATLYWYQQILGQGPKLLIQFQNNGVVDDSQLPKDRFSAERLKGVDSTLKIQPAKLEDSAVYLCASSRYMGGTGELFFGEGSRLTVL.

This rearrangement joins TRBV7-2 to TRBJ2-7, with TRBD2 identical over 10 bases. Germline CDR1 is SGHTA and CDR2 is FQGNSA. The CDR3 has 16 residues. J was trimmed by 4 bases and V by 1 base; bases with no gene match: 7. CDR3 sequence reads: CASSLDLAGARYEQYF. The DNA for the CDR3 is TGTGCCAGCAGCTTAGATCTAGCGGGAGCGAGGTACGAGCAGTACTTC.

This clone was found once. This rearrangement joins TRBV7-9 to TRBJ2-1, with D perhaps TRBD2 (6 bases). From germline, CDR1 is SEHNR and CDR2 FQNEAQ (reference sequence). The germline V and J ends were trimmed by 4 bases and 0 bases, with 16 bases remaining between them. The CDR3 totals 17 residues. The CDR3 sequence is CASSSTGTGSSYNEQFF. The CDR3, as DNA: TGTGCCAGCAGCTCGACCGGGACTGGAAGCTCCTACAATGAGCAGTTCTTC.

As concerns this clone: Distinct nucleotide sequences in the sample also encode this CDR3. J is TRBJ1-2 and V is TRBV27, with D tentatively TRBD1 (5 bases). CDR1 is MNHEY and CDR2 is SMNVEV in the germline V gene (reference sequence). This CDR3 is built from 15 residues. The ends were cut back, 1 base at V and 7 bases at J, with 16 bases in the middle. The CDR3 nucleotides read TGTGCCAGCAGTTTATTGCCGCTGGGGGGGGTTGGCTACACCTTC. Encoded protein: CASSLLPLGGVGYTF.